These T cell receptor beta chains were read from a single sample in a study of shared clonotypes between healthy human individuals. TCRdb keeps only in-frame clones here, not all; method: immunoSEQ multiplex PCR. Among roughly 2,000,000 clones listed, approximately 94% were seen once. Source material: naive CD8+ T cells sorted from blood. These receptors came from a man aged 18 to 29 in good health. Each CDR3 is given with its conserved first and last residue. D genes are given only for firm matches. The listing skips clone size in some rows; elsewhere it reads once, few, many or a size class.

>-|TRBJ2-5|-|TRBV7-8
TGTGCCAGCAGCCCCTGGGCGCGGTCCCAAGAGACCCAGTACTTC
CASSPWARSQETQYF
>-|TRBJ2-7|-|TRBV5-6
TGTGCCAGCAGCTTGGGTAACTACGAGCAGTACTTC
CASSLGNYEQYF
>-|TRBJ2-7|-|TRBV30
TGTGCCTGGAGTGTAAGGGTTTCCTACGAGCAGTACTTC
CAWSVRVSYEQYF
>-|TRBJ1-4|-|TRBV6-5
TGTGCCAGCAGTTCCACCGGGGGGACTAATGAAAAACTGTTTTTT
CASSSTGGTNEKLFF
>-|TRBJ2-5|-|TRBV29-1
TGCAGCGTTGAAGCGGACAGCGTCCAAGAGACCCAGTACTTC
CSVEADSVQETQYF
>TRBD2|TRBJ2-2|-|TRBV7-9
TGTGCCAGCAGCTACGGGACTACCATCACCGGGGAGCTGTTTTTT
CASSYGTTITGELFF
>TRBD1|TRBJ2-5|-|TRBV5-6
TGTGCCAGCAGCTTGGTTATCCGGACAGGGGACCAAGAGACCCAGTACTTC
CASSLVIRTGDQETQYF
>-|TRBJ2-7|-|TRBV27
TGTGCCAGCAGCCCCCTCAGGAGAAGGGGTGTCGAGCAGTACTTC
CASSPLRRRGVEQYF
>-|TRBJ2-2|-|TRBV7-9
TGTGCCAGCAGCCTCCGGAGTCTAGCTCTTGGAGCGAACACCGGGGAGCTGTTTTTT
CASSLRSLALGANTGELFF
>-|TRBJ2-7|-|TRBV27
TGTGCCAGCAGTCCTCAGGGTCCCTACGAGCAGTACTTC
CASSPQGPYEQYF
>-|TRBJ2-3|once|TRBV5-4
TGTGCCAGCAGCTGGTGGGTGGGGATGACAGATACGCAGTATTTT
CASSWWVGMTDTQYF
>TRBD1|TRBJ1-5|once|TRBV7-9
TGTGCCAGCAGCCAAACCCCCGACAGGGAAAGTTATCAGCCCCAGCATTTT
CASSQTPDRESYQPQHF